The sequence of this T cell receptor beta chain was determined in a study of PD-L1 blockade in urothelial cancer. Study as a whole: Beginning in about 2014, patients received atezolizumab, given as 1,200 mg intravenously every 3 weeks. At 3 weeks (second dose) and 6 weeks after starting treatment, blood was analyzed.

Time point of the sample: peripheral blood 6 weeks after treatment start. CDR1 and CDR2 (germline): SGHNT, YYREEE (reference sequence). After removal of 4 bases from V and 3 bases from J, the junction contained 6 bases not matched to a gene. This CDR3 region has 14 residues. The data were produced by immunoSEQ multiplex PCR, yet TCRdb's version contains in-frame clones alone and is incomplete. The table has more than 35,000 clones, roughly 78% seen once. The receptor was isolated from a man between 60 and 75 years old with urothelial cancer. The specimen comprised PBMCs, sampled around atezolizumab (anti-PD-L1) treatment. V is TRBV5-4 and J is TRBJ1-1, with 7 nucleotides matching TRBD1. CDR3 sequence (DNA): TGTGCCAGCAGCCAGGACAGGCCCGACACTGAAGCTTTCTTT. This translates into CASSQDRPDTEAFF.